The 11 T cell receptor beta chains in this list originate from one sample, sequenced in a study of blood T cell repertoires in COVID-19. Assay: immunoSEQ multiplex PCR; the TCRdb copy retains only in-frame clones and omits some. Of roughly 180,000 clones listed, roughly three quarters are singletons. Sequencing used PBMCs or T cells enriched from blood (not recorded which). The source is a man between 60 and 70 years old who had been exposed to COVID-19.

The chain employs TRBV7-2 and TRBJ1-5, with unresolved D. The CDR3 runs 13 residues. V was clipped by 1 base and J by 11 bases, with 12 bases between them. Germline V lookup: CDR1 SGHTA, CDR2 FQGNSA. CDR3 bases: TGTGCCAGCAGCTTAGAAGGTTACGGGGCCCAGCATTTT. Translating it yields CASSLEGYGAQHF.

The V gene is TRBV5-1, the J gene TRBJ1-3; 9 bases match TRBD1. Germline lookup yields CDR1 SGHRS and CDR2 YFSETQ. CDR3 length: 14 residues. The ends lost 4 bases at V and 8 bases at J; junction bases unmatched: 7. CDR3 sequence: CASSPTTGGYTIYF. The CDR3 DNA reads TGCGCCAGCAGCCCTACGACAGGGGGTTACACCATATATTTT. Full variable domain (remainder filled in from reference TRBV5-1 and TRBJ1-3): KAGVTQTPRYLIKTRGQQVTLSCSPISGHRSVSWYQQTPGQGLQFLFEYFSETQRNKGNFPGRFSGRQFSNSRSEMNVSTLELGDSALYLCASSPTTGGYTIYFGEGSWLTVV.

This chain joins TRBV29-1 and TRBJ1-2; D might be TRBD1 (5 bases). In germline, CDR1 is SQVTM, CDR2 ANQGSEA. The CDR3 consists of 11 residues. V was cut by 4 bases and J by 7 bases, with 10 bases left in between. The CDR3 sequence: CSVAQGGGYTF. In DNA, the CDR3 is TGCAGCGTTGCTCAGGGTGGTGGCTACACCTTC. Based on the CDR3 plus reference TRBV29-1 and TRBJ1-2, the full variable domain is SAVISQKPSRDICQRGTSLTIQCQVDSQVTMMFWYRQQPGQSLTLIATANQGSEATYESGFVIDKFPISRPNLTFSTLTVSNMSPEDSSIYLCSVAQGGGYTFGSGTRLTVV.

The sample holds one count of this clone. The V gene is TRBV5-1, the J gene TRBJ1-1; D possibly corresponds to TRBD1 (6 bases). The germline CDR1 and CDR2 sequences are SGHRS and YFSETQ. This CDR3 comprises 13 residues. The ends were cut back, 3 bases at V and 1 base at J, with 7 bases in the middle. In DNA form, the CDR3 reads TGCGCCAGCAGCTCACAGGGGAACACTGAAGCTTTCTTT. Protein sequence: CASSSQGNTEAFF.

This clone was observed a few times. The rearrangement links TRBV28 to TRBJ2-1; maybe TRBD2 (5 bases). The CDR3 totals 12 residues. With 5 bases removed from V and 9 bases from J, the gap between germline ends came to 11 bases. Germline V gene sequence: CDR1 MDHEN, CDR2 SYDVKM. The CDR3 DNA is TGTGCCAGCAGTCGGATAGGAGGTGAGCAGTTCTTC. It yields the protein CASSRIGGEQFF.

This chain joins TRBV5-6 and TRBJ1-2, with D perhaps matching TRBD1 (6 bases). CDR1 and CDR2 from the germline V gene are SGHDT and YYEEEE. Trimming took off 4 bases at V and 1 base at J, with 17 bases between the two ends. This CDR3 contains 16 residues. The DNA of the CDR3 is TGTGCCAGCAGCCCGGGGGGCAGTCTACTTAACTATGGCTACACCTTC. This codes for CASSPGGSLLNYGYTF.

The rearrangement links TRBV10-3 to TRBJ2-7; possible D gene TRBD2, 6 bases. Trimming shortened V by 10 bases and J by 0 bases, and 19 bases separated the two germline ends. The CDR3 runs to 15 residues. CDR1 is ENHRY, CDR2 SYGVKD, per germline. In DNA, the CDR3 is TGTGCCACCACAGTGACTGGCGGGGACTCCTACGAGCAGTACTTC. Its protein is CATTVTGGDSYEQYF.

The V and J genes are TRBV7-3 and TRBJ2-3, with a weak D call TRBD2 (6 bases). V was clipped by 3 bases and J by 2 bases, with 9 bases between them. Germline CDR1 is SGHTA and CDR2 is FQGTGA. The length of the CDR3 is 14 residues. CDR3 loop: CASSFGSNTDTQYF. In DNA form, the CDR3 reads TGTGCCAGCAGCTTCGGGAGTAACACAGATACGCAGTATTTT.

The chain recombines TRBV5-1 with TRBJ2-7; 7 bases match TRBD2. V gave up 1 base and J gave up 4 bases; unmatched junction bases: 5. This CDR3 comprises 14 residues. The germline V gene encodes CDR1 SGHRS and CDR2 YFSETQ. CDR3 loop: CASSLRGEGYEQYF. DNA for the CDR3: TGCGCCAGCAGCTTGCGGGGGGAGGGGTACGAGCAGTACTTC.

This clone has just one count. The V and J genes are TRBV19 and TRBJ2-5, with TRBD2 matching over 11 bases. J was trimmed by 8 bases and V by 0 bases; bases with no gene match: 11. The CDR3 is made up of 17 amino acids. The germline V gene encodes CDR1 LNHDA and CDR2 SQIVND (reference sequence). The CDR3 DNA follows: TGTGCCAGTAGTATAGAGGGTAGCGGGAGGGCCGGAGTAACCCAGTACTTC. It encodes CASSIEGSGRAGVTQYF. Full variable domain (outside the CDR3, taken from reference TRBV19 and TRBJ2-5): DGGITQSPKYLFRKEGQNVTLSCEQNLNHDAMYWYRQDPGQGLRLIYYSQIVNDFQKGDIAEGYSVSREKKESFPLTVTSAQKNPTAFYLCASSIEGSGRAGVTQYFGPGTRLLVL.

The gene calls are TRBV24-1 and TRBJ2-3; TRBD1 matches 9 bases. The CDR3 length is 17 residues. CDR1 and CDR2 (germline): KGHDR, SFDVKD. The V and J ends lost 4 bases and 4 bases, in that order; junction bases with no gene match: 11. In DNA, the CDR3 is TGTGCCACCAGTGACCTCGGACAGGGGCCTATGTCAGATACGCAGTATTTT. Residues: CATSDLGQGPMSDTQYF.